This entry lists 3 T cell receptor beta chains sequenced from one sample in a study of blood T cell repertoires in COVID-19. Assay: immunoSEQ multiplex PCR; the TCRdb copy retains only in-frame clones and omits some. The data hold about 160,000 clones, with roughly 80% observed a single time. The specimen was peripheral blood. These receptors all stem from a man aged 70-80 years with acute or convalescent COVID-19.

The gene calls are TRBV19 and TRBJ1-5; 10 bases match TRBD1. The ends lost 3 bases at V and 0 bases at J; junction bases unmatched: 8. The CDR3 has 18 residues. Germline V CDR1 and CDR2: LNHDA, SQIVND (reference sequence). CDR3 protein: CASSIRDRGTYSNQPQHF. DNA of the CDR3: TGTGCCAGTAGTATCCGGGACAGGGGAACTTATAGCAATCAGCCCCAGCATTTT.

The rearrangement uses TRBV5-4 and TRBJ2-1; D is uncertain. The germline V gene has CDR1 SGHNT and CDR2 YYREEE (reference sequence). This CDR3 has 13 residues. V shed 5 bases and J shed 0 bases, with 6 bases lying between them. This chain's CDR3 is CASRTDSYNEQFF. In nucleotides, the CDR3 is TGTGCCAGCAGAACTGACTCCTACAATGAGCAGTTCTTC. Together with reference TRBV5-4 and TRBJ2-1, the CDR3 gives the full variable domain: ETGVTQSPTHLIKTRGQQVTLRCSSQSGHNTVSWYQQALGQGPQFIFQYYREEENGRGNFPPRFSGLQFPNYSSELNVNALELDDSALYLCASRTDSYNEQFFGPGTRLTVL.

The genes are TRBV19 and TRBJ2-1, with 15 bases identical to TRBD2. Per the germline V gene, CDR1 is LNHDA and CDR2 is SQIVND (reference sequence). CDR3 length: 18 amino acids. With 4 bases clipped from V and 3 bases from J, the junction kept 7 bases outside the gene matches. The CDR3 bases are TGTGCCAGTAGTACTAGGACTAGCGGGGGGGCCTACTACAATGAGCAGTTCTTC. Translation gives CASSTRTSGGAYYNEQFF.